There are a few counts of the clone carrying this TCR beta chain. This CDR3 spans 13 amino acids. V dropped 6 bases and J dropped 3 bases, with 14 bases sitting between them. CDR1 DFQATT and CDR2 SNEGSKA come from the germline V gene (reference sequence). The data are from a study of immune heterogeneity within non-small cell lung tumors. Template input, which was bulk tumor genomic DNA, totaled approximately 640 ng per sample. Doctors removed several biopsies from each primary tumor during surgery, keeping them far apart. Patients went through curative surgery, and their non-small cell lung cancer was untreated and newly diagnosed. The authors amplified TCR beta CDR3 by multiplex PCR with 32 V and 13 J primers. TCRdb itself ran the multiplex PCR reads through MiXCR, one entry per CDR3 protein. The table includes 20,000 or so distinct CDR3 sequences, 27% detected once.

The V and J genes are TRBV20-1 and TRBJ1-2, with D possibly being TRBD1 (6 bases). The sequence was collected from a man aged 35-49 years with non-small cell lung cancer. Sequences were obtained from lung tumor tissue. CDR3 bases: TGCAGTGCATCACCACAGGGCTACTATGGCTACACCTTC. Amino acids: CSASPQGYYGYTF.